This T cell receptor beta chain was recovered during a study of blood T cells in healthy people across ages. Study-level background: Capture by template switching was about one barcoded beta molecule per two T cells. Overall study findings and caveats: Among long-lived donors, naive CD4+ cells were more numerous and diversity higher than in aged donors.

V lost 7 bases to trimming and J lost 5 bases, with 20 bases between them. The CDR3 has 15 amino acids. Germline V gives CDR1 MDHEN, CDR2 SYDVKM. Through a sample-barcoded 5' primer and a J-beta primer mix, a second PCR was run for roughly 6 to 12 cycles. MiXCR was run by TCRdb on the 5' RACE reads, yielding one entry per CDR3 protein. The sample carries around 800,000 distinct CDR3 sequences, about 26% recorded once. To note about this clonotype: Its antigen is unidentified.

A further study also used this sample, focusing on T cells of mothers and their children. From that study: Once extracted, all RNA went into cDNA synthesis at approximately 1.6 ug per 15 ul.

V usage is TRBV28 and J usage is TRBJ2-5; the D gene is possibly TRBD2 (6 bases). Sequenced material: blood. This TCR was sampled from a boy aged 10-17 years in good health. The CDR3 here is CASIPGVAEGETQYF. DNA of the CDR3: TGTGCCAGCATCCCCGGGGTAGCGGAGGGGGAGACCCAGTACTTC.